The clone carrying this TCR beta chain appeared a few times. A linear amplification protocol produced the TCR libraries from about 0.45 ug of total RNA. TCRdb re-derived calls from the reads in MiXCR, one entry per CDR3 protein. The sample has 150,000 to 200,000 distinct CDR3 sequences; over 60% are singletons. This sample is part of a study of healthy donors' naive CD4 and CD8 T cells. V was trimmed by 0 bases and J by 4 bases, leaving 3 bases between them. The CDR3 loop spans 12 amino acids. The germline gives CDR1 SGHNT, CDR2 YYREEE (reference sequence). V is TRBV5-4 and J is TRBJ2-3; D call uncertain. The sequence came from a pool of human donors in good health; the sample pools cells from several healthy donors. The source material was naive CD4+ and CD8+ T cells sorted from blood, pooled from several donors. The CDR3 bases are TGTGCCAGCAGCTTGGGTTCAGATACGCAGTATTTT. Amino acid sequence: CASSLGSDTQYF.